This TCR beta chain is from a study of cytomegalovirus exposure and HLA in healthy donors. Points from the study as a whole: A later analysis, which compared TCR beta chains of equal frequency, found the HLA-associated ones more clonally expanded. A missense DCLRE1C variant was associated with V- and J-gene trimming of TCR beta chains in a later analysis, and an independent cohort replicated the association. Across donors, sequencing depth was assumed by presence/absence analyses to be roughly uniform.

This clone was counted only a few times. Its target is unknown. Primers: 60 Vbeta forward and 13 Jbeta reverse. Sequencing was performed with immunoSEQ multiplex PCR; in TCRdb, only in-frame clones are kept and a portion is missing. The sample shows some 130,000 clones, about 82% of them seen only once. The CDR3 extends over 14 amino acids. Trimming cost V 7 bases and J 6 bases; bases outside gene matches: 8. Germline CDR1 is MNHEY and CDR2 is SMNVEV (reference sequence). The receptor was isolated from a man in his thirties or forties in good health. The chain uses TRBV27 and TRBJ1-4; 7 positions match TRBD1. Sequencing used PBMCs. The CDR3 DNA sequence: TGTGCCAGCACCTTCGGGAGGGGGCATGAAAAACTGTTTTTT. Translating it yields CASTFGRGHEKLFF.